This TCR beta chain was obtained from a study of OX40 agonist ivuxolimab in advanced cancers. Study context: Ivuxolimab was delivered to patients intravenously every 2 weeks at doses spanning 0.01 to 10 mg/kg. Patients assigned to dose escalation were diagnosed with hepatocellular carcinoma, melanoma, renal cell or head and neck cancer. The study reported partial responses in three patients: one hepatocellular carcinoma, two cutaneous melanoma. Study-level points and caveats: Dose levels from 0.1 to 3.0 mg/kg saw CD4+ and CD8+ blood T cells expand clonally by week 6.

The protocol was immunoSEQ multiplex PCR, while the TCRdb copy is restricted to in-frame clones and leaves out a portion. The data hold 55,000 to 80,000 clones, with roughly 80% observed a single time. With 7 bases removed from V and 4 bases from J, the gap between germline ends came to 22 bases. Germline CDR1 is SEHNR and CDR2 is FQNEAQ (reference sequence). This CDR3 is 16 amino acids long. On this clone itself: The antigen is undetermined.

The TCR originated in an adult with an advanced solid tumor such as melanoma, head and neck, liver or kidney cancer. The chain employs TRBV7-9 and TRBJ1-2, with D perhaps TRBD1 (6 bases). This sample comprised CD4+ or CD8+ T cells sorted from blood, obtained in a trial of the OX40 agonist ivuxolimab. CDR3 sequence: CASTLIGGPTRYGYTF. The CDR3, as DNA: TGTGCCAGCACCTTGATTGGGGGGCCCACCCGCTATGGCTACACCTTC.